This T cell receptor (beta chain) was documented in a study of T cell repertoires in cytomegalovirus infection. About the research overall: Public TCR beta signature analysis indicated the presence of both CMV infection and matching HLA type. Study-level findings and limits: Accumulated public TCR beta family frequency recognized individuals carrying CMV together with the relevant HLA. In two of eight donors, the top clonotype was HLA-C-restricted CMV-specific.

As to this clonotype: What it binds is unknown.

The CDR3 runs 16 residues. The germline gives CDR1 LNHDA, CDR2 SQIVND (reference sequence). Trimming took 10 bases from V and 1 from J, leaving 19 bases between them. TCRdb re-derived calls from the reads in MiXCR, one entry per CDR3 protein. The sample shows hundreds of thousands of distinct CDR3 sequences, roughly 36% of them seen only once. The chain carries TRBV19 and TRBJ2-2, with a possible D match to TRBD2 (5 bases). The TCR originated in a human donor in good health (CMV status not recorded). Some clones in this sample may be carry-over from other donors' samples. Sequencing input: PBMCs. The CDR3 region has the DNA TGTGCCATTATCGCCCGGACTCGCGGGAACACCGGGGAGCTGTTTTTT. It is translated as CAIIARTRGNTGELFF. The full variable domain, with the rest looked up from reference TRBV19 and TRBJ2-2, is DGGITQSPKYLFRKEGQNVTLSCEQNLNHDAMYWYRQDPGQGLRLIYYSQIVNDFQKGDIAEGYSVSREKKESFPLTVTSAQKNPTAFYLCAIIARTRGNTGELFFGEGSRLTVL.